Detailed here is one T cell receptor (beta chain). Antigen unknown. Compared with germline, one end of the junction differs, possibly owing to a read error. Some clones are missing from TCRdb's copy, which holds only in-frame ones; the method was immunoSEQ multiplex PCR. This sample yields more than 85,000 clones, of which about 81% are seen a single time; approximately 5% belongs to the top ten. The germline gives CDR1 LGHNA, CDR2 YSLEER. The CDR3 sequence is 17 residues long. This sample was taken from a study of T cell responses to AZD1222 COVID-19 vaccine. Overall study findings and caveats: Spike-wide vaccine-associated CD4 TCRs dominated at 160-218 and 743-854. Spike-specific TCR depth and breadth grew after two AZD1222 doses. Within unmutated variant regions lay the reported targets of nearly half of spike-specific TCRs. Clonal diversity may have been underestimated, and the donors were mostly white British, with more females than males.

The sequence derives from an adult in good health. Sequences were derived from peripheral blood, sampled on day 0 of AZD1222 vaccination. This sequence joins TRBV4-3 and TRBJ2-1, with 8 nucleotides matching TRBD1. CDR3 coding DNA: TGCGCCAGCAGTCAAGACCGCTGGACAGGGCCCTACAATGAGCAGTTCTTC. As protein: CASSQDRWTGPYNEQFF.